This TCR beta chain was identified in a study of blood T cell repertoires in COVID-19. The V gene's germline CDR1 is ENHRY and CDR2 SYGVKD. CDR3 length: 14 residues. V gave up 6 bases and J gave up 5 bases; unmatched junction bases: 9. Source study methods: Estimated nucleated cell counts came from reference gene primer amplification. Using immunoSEQ multiplex PCR, the repertoire was profiled, and TCRdb retains in-frame clones only, with some absent. V and J calls plus clone size are reproduced from that table; the DNA served to infer D and trimming. The sample records roughly 160,000 clones, about 85% being singletons.

This receptor was taken from a woman aged 45-65 years with COVID-19, enrolled during active disease. The chain uses TRBV10-3 and TRBJ1-1; 7 bases are a match to TRBD1. The specimen was peripheral blood. The DNA of the CDR3 is TGTGCCATCAGCTATGACAGGGAAAGTACTGAAGCTTTCTTT. Its translation: CAISYDRESTEAFF.